This TCR beta chain was obtained from a study of cytomegalovirus exposure and HLA in healthy donors. Study information: Out of about 410 genotyped donors, about 76% belonged to the Caucasian-associated ancestry cluster.

Points from the study as a whole: CMV serostatus was the sole immune exposure information available. The study recorded around 160 TCR beta chains that were cytomegalovirus-associated.

Concerning this clone: Its antigen is as yet unknown.

The germline V and J ends were trimmed by 5 bases and 3 bases, with 13 bases remaining between them. This CDR3 comprises 14 residues. Germline CDR1 reads LNHDA; CDR2 reads SQIVND (reference sequence). In the PCR, 60 Vbeta and 13 Jbeta primers were used. Sequencing used immunoSEQ multiplex PCR; TCRdb keeps in-frame clones, though not all of them. This table holds 150,000 to 200,000 clones, approximately 71% found once. The source material was PBMCs. The clonotype was recovered from a girl aged 5-17 years in good health and CMV-seronegative. This sequence joins TRBV19 and TRBJ1-2; tentative D call: TRBD1 (5 bases). The DNA of the CDR3 is TGTGCCAGTAGTCGCCCCGACAGTTACTATGGCTACACCTTC. Translating gives CASSRPDSYYGYTF.